This TCR beta chain was sequenced during a study of tumor-infiltrating lymphocytes in primary liver carcinoma (TCRdb year 2017). At the level of the whole study: The five patients, three men and two women aged 30 to 69 years, had hepatocellular carcinoma (four) or combined HCC and intrahepatic cholangiocarcinoma (one). The tumors of the five patients were staged as T1-T3 N0M0, with maximum diameters ranging from about 4 to 11 cm. Samples yielded roughly 3.5 to 8 million productive TCRbeta reads; read depth did not differ significantly between tissue types. Reproducibility between technical replicate repertoires was high, with correlation coefficients above 0.98 and mean shared-clone rates roughly 0.87. The 25 or so tumor region samples were profiled with Agilent mRNA microarrays so that TCRbeta repertoire diversity could be related to the local molecular phenotype. Across five regions of each liver tumor, along with adjacent normal tissue and blood, the study brought together TCRbeta repertoire sequencing, expression microarrays and whole-exome sequencing. TCRbeta repertoire sequencing covered some 35 specimens from 5 patients: around 25 tumor regions, 5 adjacent noncancerous liver tissues and 5 peripheral blood samples. Summary of the overall study and its limitations: Only about 7.5-24% of top clones were found in all five regions of a tumor, suggesting spatial heterogeneity of tumor-infiltrating T cells. Because the samples were bulk and unsorted, CD4+ and CD8+ T cell repertoires could not be compared. The study included only a few patients, and the authors note findings should be validated in a larger study. Pairs of tumor regions showed greater repertoire overlap (mean around 36%) than tumor-adjacent pairs (about 17%) or tumor-blood pairs (about 14%), which is consistent with antigen-driven expansion. Only the TCR beta chain was sequenced, which likely underestimates true repertoire diversity because unpaired alpha chains were not captured. A significantly larger repertoire fraction was made up by the top 250 clones in tumors than in blood (p = 0.039).

From the germline V gene, CDR1 is SGHTA and CDR2 is FQGTGA. Trimming leaves V shorter by 5 bases and J shorter by 0 bases, with the junction holding 4 bases beyond the gene matches. The CDR3 numbers 15 residues from cysteine through phenylalanine. Just the 45-base CDR3 DNA is kept, in frame starting at base 1. Comments on this clonotype: This clone's antigen is unknown. Base qualities are not at hand, and no much larger clone is one base apart.

TCRbeta-specific cDNA was reverse-transcribed from 500 ng total RNA using a constant-region primer and ProtoScript II reverse transcriptase. TCRbeta libraries were built with three nested multiplex PCR rounds, a slightly modified ARM-PCR procedure. Each of the first two PCR rounds ran for about 10 cycles using multiplex TRBV1-TRBV30 forward primers together with a Cbeta reverse primer. Sample barcodes and Illumina adapters were added in a final 25-cycle PCR using Deep VentR polymerase. Amplicons of 200-500 bp were gel-purified with a QIAquick gel extraction kit before sequencing. TCRbeta amplicons were sequenced on an Illumina HiSeq 2500 with 250-bp paired-end reads. The paper's processing steps were these. Quality trimming of reads was performed with Trimmomatic v0.33, and paired reads were merged with FLASH v1.2.11 so that full CDR3 sequences could be recovered. MiGEC v1.2.1b assigned V, D and J germline segments to the rearranged TCRbeta sequences. Clonotype statistics, along with Shannon-Wiener diversity indices, were calculated using VDJtools v1.0.0. Except for diversity analysis, only each sample's 250 most abundant clonotypes were used in subsequent analyses to reduce sampling bias. Starting from the raw public reads, TCRdb applied fastp trimming at Q25, assembled clones with MiXCR and retained in-frame beta chains. Entries that share a CDR3 protein sequence are merged under the most common genes and DNA. The authors' filters were not applied to this entry. The sample table shows approximately 110,000 distinct CDR3 sequences, and around 60% are seen once. The ten largest make up roughly 8% of the sample.

Without any cell sorting, total RNA and DNA were extracted together from about 20-30 mg of bulk tissue using the AllPrep DNA/RNA mini kit. Between November 2015 and early 2016, about 5 patients in China with histopathologically diagnosed primary liver carcinoma had surgical resection. Chronic HBV infection was present in the patients, and the patients were treatment-naive at sampling. Five spatially separated regions were sampled from each tumor: the superior, inferior, left-lateral and right-lateral poles, plus the tumor centre. Histology showed that every tumor sample contained more than 90% viable tumor cells. Pieces of fresh tumor and adjacent tissue were cut in half, with one half kept in RNAlater at -80 degrees C and the other half sent for histology.

The receptor was isolated from a woman aged 55 to 70 with primary liver carcinoma and hepatitis B virus infection. Sequencing was carried out using liver tumor tissue from sampling region 3. The cell subset or site tag for this specimen amounts to: tumor region T3, left-lateral pole. The V and J segments used are TRBV7-3 and TRBJ2-3; 8 bases in between match TRBD1. The DNA reads TGTGCCAGCAGCCCAGGGGGCCGAAGCACAGATACGCAGTATTTT. Its protein reads: CASSPGGRSTDTQYF.